The entry that follows covers one T cell receptor beta chain sequence. The sample originates from a study of blood T cell repertoires in COVID-19. On the study more broadly: The samples span acute and convalescent COVID-19 from the United States, Italy and Spain.

In the original workflow: Reference gene primer amplification gave estimated nucleated cell counts. Sequenced by immunoSEQ multiplex PCR; TCRdb stores in-frame clones only, minus some. That table supplies the V and J calls and clone size; D and trimming were determined from the DNA. The table shows 70,000 to 90,000 clones, with roughly three quarters occurring only once. This CDR3 has 14 residues. Per germline, CDR1 SGHVS and CDR2 FQNEAQ. J was trimmed by 7 bases and V by 5 bases; bases with no gene match: 7. The source is a human donor in a cohort sampled during active COVID-19. The chain uses TRBV7-8 and TRBJ1-4; TRBD1 matches 7 bases. The sequenced sample was peripheral blood. The chain's CDR3 is CASSKDRTGEKLFF. The CDR3 DNA is TGTGCCAGCAGCAAAGATCGGACAGGTGAAAAACTGTTTTTT.